The 17 T cell receptor beta chains below come from one sample, sequenced in a study of CD8+CD57+ T cells in acquired aplastic anemia. Genomic DNA provided the template from which TCR beta VDJ and CDR3 profiles were obtained. TCRdb recomputed calls from the reads with MiXCR, one row per CDR3 protein. The sample holds about 220,000 distinct CDR3 sequences, almost 35% seen once. Material: sorted CD4+, CD8+, or CD8+CD57+ T cells (not recorded which) from PBMCs. The receptors originated from a human donor in good health, serving as a control.

The CDR3 sequence is CASSIDRVGYGYTF. CDR3 sequence (DNA): TGTGCCAGTAGTATAGACAGGGTCGGGTATGGCTACACCTTC. The chain combines TRBV19 with TRBJ1-2; D might be TRBD1 (5 bases). V was clipped by 0 bases and J by 5 bases, with 10 bases between them. Per the germline V gene, CDR1 is LNHDA and CDR2 is SQIVND (reference sequence). The CDR3 totals 14 residues.

A note on this clonotype: A junction end diverges from the germline sequence, so it may reflect a read error. The rearrangement joins TRBV2 to TRBJ1-4; 8 positions agree with TRBD1. Per germline, CDR1 SNHLY and CDR2 FYNNEI. This CDR3 is built from 15 residues. As DNA, the CDR3 is TGTGCCATCAGTGAGTCGACAGGGGTGGGAGAAAAACTGTTTTTT. Translation: CAISESTGVGEKLFF.

This clonotype was detected ten times or more. This chain connects TRBV2 to TRBJ2-1; TRBD2 aligns across 8 bases. J gave up 4 bases and V 7 bases, and 6 bases lay outside the gene matches. Germline lookup yields CDR1 SNHLY and CDR2 FYNNEI. This CDR3 has 14 residues. The CDR3 coding sequence is TGTGCCAGCAAGGCCCTAGCGGGTTACAATGAGCAGTTCTTC. Translating it yields CASKALAGYNEQFF. Full variable domain (outside the CDR3, taken from reference TRBV2 and TRBJ2-1): EPEVTQTPSHQVTQMGQEVILRCVPISNHLYFYWYRQILGQKVEFLVSFYNNEISEKSEIFDDQFSVERPDGSNFTLKIRSTKLEDSAMYFCASKALAGYNEQFFGPGTRLTVL.

This clonotype was counted a single time. CDR3 loop: CASSWESSGKETQYF. CDR3 nucleotides: TGTGCCAGCAGCTGGGAGAGTAGCGGCAAAGAGACCCAGTACTTC. The chain has TRBV7-8 and TRBJ2-5, with D possibly TRBD2 on 6 matching bases. Germline loops: CDR1 SGHVS, CDR2 FQNEAQ. This CDR3 is 15 amino acids long. The V end lost 4 bases, the J end lost 3 bases, and 15 bases lay between the germline ends. The full variable domain, its missing parts supplied by reference TRBV7-8 and TRBJ2-5, is GAGVSQSPRYKVAKRGQDVALRCDPISGHVSLFWYQQALGQGPEFLTYFQNEAQLDKSGLPSDRFFAERPEGSVSTLKIQRTQQEDSAVYLCASSWESSGKETQYFGPGTRLLVL.

This clonotype showed up many times. This rearrangement joins TRBV24-1 to TRBJ2-3, with a weak D call TRBD1 (6 bases). CDR1 and CDR2 from the germline V gene are KGHDR and SFDVKD. Trimming removed 2 bases from V and 10 bases from J, with 15 bases in between. The CDR3 has 14 amino acids. Here the CDR3 DNA reads TGTGCCACCAGTGATTCGGACAGCCGGATGGCGCAGTATTTT. Amino acid sequence: CATSDSDSRMAQYF.

Note on this clonotype: A much larger clone sits a single nucleotide away, making a read error possible. The chain is built from TRBV11-1 and TRBJ2-1; 7 nucleotides align to TRBD1. The CDR3 covers 15 residues. Unmatched junction bases numbered 17, after V lost 5 bases and J lost 13 bases. Germline loops: CDR1 SGHAT, CDR2 FQDESV (reference sequence). CDR3 coding DNA: TGTGCCAGCAGCCTGGGACAGACCGACCAAGAGACCCAGTTCTTC. This translates into CASSLGQTDQETQFF.

Notes on this clonotype: A read error may be the cause here, since a much bigger clone is one base away. The chain carries TRBV7-2 and TRBJ2-5, with D possibly matching TRBD2 (6 bases). The CDR3 covers 14 residues. V dropped 5 bases and J dropped 5 bases, with 15 bases sitting between them. Looked up from germline, CDR1 is SGHTA and CDR2 is FQGNSA. In DNA, the CDR3 is TGTGCCAGCAGCCCAGTCGGGAGCATGGAGACCCAGTACTTC. Translation gives CASSPVGSMETQYF.

This clonotype was counted at least ten times. The chain has TRBV20-1 and TRBJ2-1; D is ambiguous. Trimming removed 1 base from V and 9 bases from J, with 10 bases in between. CDR3 length: 12 residues. Per germline, CDR1 DFQATT and CDR2 SNEGSKA (reference sequence). The CDR3 reads CSARGSKGEQFF. The DNA of the CDR3 is TGCAGTGCTAGAGGTAGTAAAGGTGAGCAGTTCTTC.

The chain joins TRBV2 to TRBJ1-2; D not certain. The germline V gene has CDR1 SNHLY and CDR2 FYNNEI. The CDR3 loop spans 15 amino acids. V lost 0 bases and J 0 bases, leaving 8 bases between the germline ends. CDR3 sequence (DNA): TGTGCCAGCAGTGAAGCGCACGGGACTAACTATGGCTACACCTTC. Translation: CASSEAHGTNYGYTF.

V gene TRBV20-1 combines with J gene TRBJ2-1, with D perhaps TRBD2 (5 bases). The CDR3 loop spans 16 amino acids. Trimming removed 0 bases from V and 6 bases from J, with 18 bases in between. Germline assignment: CDR1 DFQATT and CDR2 SNEGSKA (reference sequence). In DNA form, the CDR3 reads TGCAGTGCTAGAGATTTGAGTCAAGGAGGAGCCAATGAGCAGTTCTTC. Encoded protein: CSARDLSQGGANEQFF.

This clonotype has at least ten counts. The chain is built from TRBV7-2 and TRBJ2-5; the match to TRBD1 covers 9 bases. This CDR3 is built from 14 residues. Per germline, CDR1 SGHTA and CDR2 FQGNSA. The V gene end was trimmed by 5 bases and the J gene end by 4 bases; junction bases not matched to a gene: 5. The chain's CDR3 is CASSRQGGIETQYF. Written as DNA, the CDR3 is TGTGCCAGCAGCCGACAGGGGGGGATAGAGACCCAGTACTTC.

In this sample, this clonotype turned up a few times. This chain joins TRBV5-4 and TRBJ2-3, with 7 positions matching TRBD2. Per the germline V gene, CDR1 is SGHNT and CDR2 is YYREEE (reference sequence). The CDR3 has 16 residues. The trim removed 0 bases at V and 2 bases at J, leaving 6 bases unmatched. In DNA, the CDR3 is TGTGCCAGCAGCTTGGAAACTAGCGAGCACACAGATACGCAGTATTTT. Translated: CASSLETSEHTDTQYF.

CDR3 sequence: CASTLQGSETQYF. The CDR3 DNA reads TGTGCCAGCACGTTACAGGGTTCAGAGACCCAGTACTTC. The rearrangement joins TRBV2 to TRBJ2-5, with a possible D match to TRBD1 (6 bases). V was clipped by 7 bases and J by 4 bases, with 13 bases between them. Germline CDR1 SNHLY, CDR2 FYNNEI. This CDR3 has 13 residues. Together with reference TRBV2 and TRBJ2-5, the CDR3 gives the full variable domain: EPEVTQTPSHQVTQMGQEVILRCVPISNHLYFYWYRQILGQKVEFLVSFYNNEISEKSEIFDDQFSVERPDGSNFTLKIRSTKLEDSAMYFCASTLQGSETQYFGPGTRLLVL.

The CDR3, as DNA: TGCAGCCCCCAGTCCCTTGGGTCCTACGAGCAGTACTTC. This codes for CSPQSLGSYEQYF. This rearrangement joins TRBV20-1 to TRBJ2-7, with D unresolved. CDR3 size: 13 residues. Germline assignment: CDR1 DFQATT and CDR2 SNEGSKA (reference sequence).

This chain joins TRBV10-2 and TRBJ1-1, with no clear D. The V gene lost 3 bases and the J gene lost 5 bases, with 10 bases spanning the gap. Germline V CDR1 and CDR2: WSHSY, SAAADI. This CDR3 region has 13 residues. CDR3 sequence: CASSDRFGTEAFF. The DNA of the CDR3 is TGCGCCAGCAGTGATAGGTTCGGGACTGAAGCTTTCTTT.

Ten or more counts support this clonotype. J is TRBJ2-3 and V is TRBV10-3, with D tentatively TRBD2 (6 bases). The CDR3 has 14 residues. Germline CDR1 ENHRY, CDR2 SYGVKD. Deletions cut 2 bases from V and 4 bases from J, with 10 bases between. The CDR3 here is CAISETGVADTQYF. The CDR3 nucleotides are TGTGCCATCAGTGAGACGGGGGTAGCAGATACGCAGTATTTT.

V and J are TRBV29-1 and TRBJ2-7; D tentatively fits TRBD1 or TRBD2 (6 bases each). The CDR3 is 12 residues long. The germline gives CDR1 SQVTM, CDR2 ANQGSEA. V was trimmed by 5 bases and J by 5 bases, leaving 13 bases between them. CDR3 sequence: CSVRGGPHEQYF. As DNA, the CDR3 is TGCAGCGTTCGTGGGGGGCCCCACGAGCAGTACTTC.